These T cell receptor beta chains were read from a single sample in a study of Ad26.COV2.S vaccination and SARS-CoV-2 variants. Some clones are missing from TCRdb's copy, which holds only in-frame ones; the method was immunoSEQ multiplex PCR. Of about 350,000 clones in the sample, 70% to 90% were seen once. The sample in question was peripheral blood, obtained in a trial of Ad26.COV2.S vaccine versus placebo. These receptor sequences come from a person between 18 and 65 years old who received the Ad26.COV2.S COVID-19 vaccine or a placebo. Both conserved end residues are trimmed from each CDR3. The order of the fields is V gene, J gene, CDR3 protein.

v_gene: TRBV30; j_gene: TRBJ2-1; CDR3aa: AWARGLHEQF
v_gene: TRBV7-2; j_gene: TRBJ2-1; CDR3aa: ASSLDRDAYNEQF
v_gene: TRBV3-1/TRBV3-2; j_gene: TRBJ2-2; CDR3aa: ASSHLTSGRADTGELF
v_gene: TRBV10-3; j_gene: TRBJ1-1; CDR3aa: AISGPGTGKRAF
v_gene: TRBV7-8; j_gene: TRBJ1-6; CDR3aa: ASSPGQGSASPLH
v_gene: TRBV30; j_gene: TRBJ1-4; CDR3aa: AWRSRAGFEKLF
v_gene: TRBV19; j_gene: TRBJ2-3; CDR3aa: ASSMQYFTDTQY
v_gene: TRBV4-1; j_gene: TRBJ1-1; CDR3aa: ASSQDLGLRRLNTEAF
v_gene: TRBV2; j_gene: TRBJ2-5; CDR3aa: ASTPGTSGRQETQY
v_gene: TRBV6-5; j_gene: TRBJ1-2; CDR3aa: ASRNTGAYGYT
v_gene: TRBV19; j_gene: TRBJ1-2; CDR3aa: ASSPSMWELSSGYT
v_gene: TRBV15; j_gene: TRBJ1-6; CDR3aa: ATSSRDSNNSPLH
v_gene: TRBV5-4; j_gene: TRBJ1-1; CDR3aa: ASRPVQNTEAF
v_gene: TRBV7-8; j_gene: TRBJ2-1; CDR3aa: ASSLEPLMTGKTDF
v_gene: TRBV18; j_gene: TRBJ2-7; CDR3aa: ASSPGTVSYEQY